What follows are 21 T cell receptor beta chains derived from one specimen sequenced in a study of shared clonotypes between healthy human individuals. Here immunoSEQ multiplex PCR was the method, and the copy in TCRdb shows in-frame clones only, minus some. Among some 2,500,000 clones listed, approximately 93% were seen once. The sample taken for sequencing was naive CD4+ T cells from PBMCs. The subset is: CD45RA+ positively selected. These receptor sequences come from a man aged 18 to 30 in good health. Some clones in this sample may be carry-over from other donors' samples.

As DNA, the CDR3 is TGTGCCAGCAGTTTACGCGCTAGCTGGGCAGATACGCAGTATTTT. Protein product: CASSLRASWADTQYF. The rearrangement links TRBV28 to TRBJ2-3, with D maybe TRBD2 (5 bases). V shed 2 bases and J shed 4 bases, with 13 bases lying between them. CDR3 length: 15 amino acids. The V gene's germline CDR1 is MDHEN and CDR2 SYDVKM.

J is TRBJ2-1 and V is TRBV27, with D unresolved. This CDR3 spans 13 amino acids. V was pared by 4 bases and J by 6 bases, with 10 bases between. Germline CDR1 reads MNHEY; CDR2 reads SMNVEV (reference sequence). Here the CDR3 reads CASSSRVGNEQFF. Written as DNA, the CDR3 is TGTGCCAGCAGTTCCCGGGTGGGCAATGAGCAGTTCTTC.

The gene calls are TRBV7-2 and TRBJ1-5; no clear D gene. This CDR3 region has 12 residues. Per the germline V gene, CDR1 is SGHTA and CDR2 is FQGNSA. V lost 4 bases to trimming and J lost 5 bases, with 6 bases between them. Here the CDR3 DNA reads TGTGCCAGCAGCTCTGGGGATCAGCCCCAGCATTTT. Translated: CASSSGDQPQHF.

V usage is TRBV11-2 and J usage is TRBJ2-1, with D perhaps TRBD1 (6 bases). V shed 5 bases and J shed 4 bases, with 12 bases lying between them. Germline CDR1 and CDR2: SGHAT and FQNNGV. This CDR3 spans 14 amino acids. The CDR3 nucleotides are TGTGCCAGCAGCAAAGGTGGACAGTACAATGAGCAGTTCTTC. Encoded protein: CASSKGGQYNEQFF.

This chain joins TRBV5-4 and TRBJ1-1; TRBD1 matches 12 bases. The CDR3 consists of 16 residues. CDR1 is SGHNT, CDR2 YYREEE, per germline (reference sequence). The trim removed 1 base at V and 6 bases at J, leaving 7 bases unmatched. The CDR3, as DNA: TGTGCCAGCAGCTTGCCGGGACAGGGGGCTTGGGCTGAAGCTTTCTTT. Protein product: CASSLPGQGAWAEAFF. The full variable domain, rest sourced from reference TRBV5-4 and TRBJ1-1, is ETGVTQSPTHLIKTRGQQVTLRCSSQSGHNTVSWYQQALGQGPQFIFQYYREEENGRGNFPPRFSGLQFPNYSSELNVNALELDDSALYLCASSLPGQGAWAEAFFGQGTRLTVV.

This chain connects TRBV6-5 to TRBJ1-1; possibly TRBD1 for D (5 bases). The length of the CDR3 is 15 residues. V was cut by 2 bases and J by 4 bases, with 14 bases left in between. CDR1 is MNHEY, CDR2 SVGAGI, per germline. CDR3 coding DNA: TGTGCCAGCAGTTACAGGGACTACGGGGGCACTGAAGCTTTCTTT. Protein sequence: CASSYRDYGGTEAFF.

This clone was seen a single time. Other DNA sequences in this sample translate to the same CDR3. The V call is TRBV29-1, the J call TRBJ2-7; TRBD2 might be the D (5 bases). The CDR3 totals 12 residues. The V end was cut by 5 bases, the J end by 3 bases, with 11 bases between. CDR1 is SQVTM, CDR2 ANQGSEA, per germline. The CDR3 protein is CSVSRGGYEQYF. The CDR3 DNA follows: TGCAGCGTTTCTCGGGGTGGCTACGAGCAGTACTTC.

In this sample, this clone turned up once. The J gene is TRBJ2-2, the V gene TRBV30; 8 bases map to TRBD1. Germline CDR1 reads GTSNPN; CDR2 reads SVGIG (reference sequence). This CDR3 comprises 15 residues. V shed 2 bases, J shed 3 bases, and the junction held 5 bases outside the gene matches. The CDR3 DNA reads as TGTGCCTGGAGTCAACTGGACAGGGACACCGGGGAGCTGTTTTTT. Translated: CAWSQLDRDTGELFF.

CDR3 sequence reads: CASSLRAGRGEQFF. CDR3 nucleotide sequence: TGCGCCAGCAGCTTGAGGGCGGGACGGGGTGAGCAGTTCTTC. The rearrangement uses TRBV5-1 and TRBJ2-1, with D perhaps TRBD2 (6 bases). V was pared by 1 base and J by 9 bases, with 14 bases between. The V gene's germline CDR1 is SGHRS and CDR2 YFSETQ. There are 14 residues in the CDR3. The full variable domain, its missing parts supplied by reference TRBV5-1 and TRBJ2-1, is KAGVTQTPRYLIKTRGQQVTLSCSPISGHRSVSWYQQTPGQGLQFLFEYFSETQRNKGNFPGRFSGRQFSNSRSEMNVSTLELGDSALYLCASSLRAGRGEQFFGPGTRLTVL.

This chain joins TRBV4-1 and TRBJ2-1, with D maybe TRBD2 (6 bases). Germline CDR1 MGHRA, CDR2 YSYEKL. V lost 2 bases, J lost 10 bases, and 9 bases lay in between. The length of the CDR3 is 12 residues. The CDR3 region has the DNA TGCGCCAGCAGCCAAAATAGCGGAGAGCAGTTCTTC. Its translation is CASSQNSGEQFF.

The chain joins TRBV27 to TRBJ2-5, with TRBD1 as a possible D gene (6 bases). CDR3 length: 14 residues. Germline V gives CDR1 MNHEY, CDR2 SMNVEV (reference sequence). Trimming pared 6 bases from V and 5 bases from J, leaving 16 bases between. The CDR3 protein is CASSSIQGVETQYF. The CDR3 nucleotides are TGTGCCAGCAGCTCTATACAGGGAGTGGAGACCCAGTACTTC.

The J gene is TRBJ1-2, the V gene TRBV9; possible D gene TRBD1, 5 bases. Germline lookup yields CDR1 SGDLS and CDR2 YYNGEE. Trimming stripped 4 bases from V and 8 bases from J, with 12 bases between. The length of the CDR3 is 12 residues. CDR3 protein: CASSTSGLGYTF. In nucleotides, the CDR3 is TGTGCCAGCAGCACGTCAGGGTTGGGCTACACCTTC.

CDR3 sequence reads: CASSSPGHYEQYF. In DNA form, the CDR3 reads TGTGCCAGCAGCTCCCCGGGGCACTACGAGCAGTACTTC. The rearrangement joins TRBV7-2 to TRBJ2-7; the D gene could be TRBD1 or TRBD2 (5 bases each). The CDR3 contains 13 residues. Per the germline V gene, CDR1 is SGHTA and CDR2 is FQGNSA. V was clipped by 4 bases and J by 3 bases, with 10 bases between them. The whole variable domain, remainder taken from reference TRBV7-2 and TRBJ2-7, is GAGVSQSPSNKVTEKGKDVELRCDPISGHTALYWYRQSLGQGLEFLIYFQGNSAPDKSGLPSDRFSAERTGGSVSTLTIQRTQQEDSAVYLCASSSPGHYEQYFGPGTRLTVT.

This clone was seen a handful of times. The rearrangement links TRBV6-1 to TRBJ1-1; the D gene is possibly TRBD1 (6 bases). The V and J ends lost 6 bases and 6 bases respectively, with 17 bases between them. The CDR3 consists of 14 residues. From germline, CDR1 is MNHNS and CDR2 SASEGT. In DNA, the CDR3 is TGTGCCAGCAGATTCAACAGGGAAATGCCTGAAGCTTTCTTT. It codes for CASRFNREMPEAFF.

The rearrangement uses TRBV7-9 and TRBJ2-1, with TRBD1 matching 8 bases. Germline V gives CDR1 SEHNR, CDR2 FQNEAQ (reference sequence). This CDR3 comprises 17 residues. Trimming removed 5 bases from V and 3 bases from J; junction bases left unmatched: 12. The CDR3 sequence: CASSADGQGNSYNEQFF. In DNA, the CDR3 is TGTGCCAGCAGCGCCGACGGACAGGGTAACAGCTACAATGAGCAGTTCTTC.

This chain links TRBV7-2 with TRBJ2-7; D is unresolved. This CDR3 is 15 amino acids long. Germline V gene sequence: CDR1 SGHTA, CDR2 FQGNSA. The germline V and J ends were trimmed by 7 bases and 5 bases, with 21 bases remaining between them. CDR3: CASTLRIRAGDEQYF. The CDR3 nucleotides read TGTGCCAGCACCCTGAGGATCCGGGCAGGCGACGAGCAGTACTTC.

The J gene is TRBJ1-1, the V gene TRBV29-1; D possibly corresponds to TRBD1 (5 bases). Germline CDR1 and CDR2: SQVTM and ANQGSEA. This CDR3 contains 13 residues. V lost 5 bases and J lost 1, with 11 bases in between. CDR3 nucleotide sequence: TGCAGCGTTTGTGGCAGGGCGAACACTGAAGCTTTCTTT. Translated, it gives CSVCGRANTEAFF.

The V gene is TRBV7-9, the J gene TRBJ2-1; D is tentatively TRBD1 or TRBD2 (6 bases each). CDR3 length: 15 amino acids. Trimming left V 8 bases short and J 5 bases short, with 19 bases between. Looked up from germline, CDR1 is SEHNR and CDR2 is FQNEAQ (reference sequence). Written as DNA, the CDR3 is TGTGCCAGCGGCCCTAGGGGGAGGAGTCACAATGAGCAGTTCTTC. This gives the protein CASGPRGRSHNEQFF. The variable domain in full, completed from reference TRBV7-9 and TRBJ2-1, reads DTGVSQNPRHKITKRGQNVTFRCDPISEHNRLYWYRQTLGQGPEFLTYFQNEAQLEKSRLLSDRFSAERPKGSFSTLEIQRTEQGDSAMYLCASGPRGRSHNEQFFGPGTRLTVL.

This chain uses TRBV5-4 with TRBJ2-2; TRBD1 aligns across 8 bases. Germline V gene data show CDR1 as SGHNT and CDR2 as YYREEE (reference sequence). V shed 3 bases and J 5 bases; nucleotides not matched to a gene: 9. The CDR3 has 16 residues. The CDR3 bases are TGTGCCAGCAGCTCTAAGACGCAGGGGGCAACCGGGGAGCTGTTTTTT. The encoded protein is CASSSKTQGATGELFF. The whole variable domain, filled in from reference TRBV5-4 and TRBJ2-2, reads ETGVTQSPTHLIKTRGQQVTLRCSSQSGHNTVSWYQQALGQGPQFIFQYYREEENGRGNFPPRFSGLQFPNYSSELNVNALELDDSALYLCASSSKTQGATGELFFGEGSRLTVL.

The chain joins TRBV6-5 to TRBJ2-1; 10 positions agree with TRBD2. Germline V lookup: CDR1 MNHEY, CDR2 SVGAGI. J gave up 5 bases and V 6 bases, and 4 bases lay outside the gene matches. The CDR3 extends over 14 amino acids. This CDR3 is CASRGLATHNEQFF. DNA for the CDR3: TGTGCCAGCAGGGGACTAGCGACCCACAATGAGCAGTTCTTC.

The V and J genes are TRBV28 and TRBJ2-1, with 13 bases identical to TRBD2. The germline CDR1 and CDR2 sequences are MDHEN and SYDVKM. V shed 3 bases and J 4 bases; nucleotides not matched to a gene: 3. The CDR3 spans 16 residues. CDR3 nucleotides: TGTGCCAGCAGTTTTCGGGGACTAGCGGGGTACAATGAGCAGTTCTTC. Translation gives CASSFRGLAGYNEQFF. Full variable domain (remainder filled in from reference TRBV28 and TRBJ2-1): DVKVTQSSRYLVKRTGEKVFLECVQDMDHENMFWYRQDPGLGLRLIYFSYDVKMKEKGDIPEGYSVSREKKERFSLILESASTNQTSMYLCASSFRGLAGYNEQFFGPGTRLTVL.